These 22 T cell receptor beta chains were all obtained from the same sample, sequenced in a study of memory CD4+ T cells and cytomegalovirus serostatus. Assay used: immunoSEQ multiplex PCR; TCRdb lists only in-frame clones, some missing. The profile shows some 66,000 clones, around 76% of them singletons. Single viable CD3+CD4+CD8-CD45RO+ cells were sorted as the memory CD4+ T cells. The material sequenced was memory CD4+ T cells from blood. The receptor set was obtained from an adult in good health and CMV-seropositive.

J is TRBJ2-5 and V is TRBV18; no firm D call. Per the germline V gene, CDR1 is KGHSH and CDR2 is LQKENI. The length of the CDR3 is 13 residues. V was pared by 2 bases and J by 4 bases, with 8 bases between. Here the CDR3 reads CASSPGLSETQYF. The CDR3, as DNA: TGTGCCAGCTCACCAGGCCTCTCAGAGACCCAGTACTTC.

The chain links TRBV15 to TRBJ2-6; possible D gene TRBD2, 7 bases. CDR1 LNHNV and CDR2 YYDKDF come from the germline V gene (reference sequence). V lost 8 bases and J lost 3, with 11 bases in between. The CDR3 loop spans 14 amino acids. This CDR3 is CATGRGFGANVLTF. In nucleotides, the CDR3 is TGTGCCACCGGGAGGGGGTTTGGGGCCAACGTCCTGACTTTC.

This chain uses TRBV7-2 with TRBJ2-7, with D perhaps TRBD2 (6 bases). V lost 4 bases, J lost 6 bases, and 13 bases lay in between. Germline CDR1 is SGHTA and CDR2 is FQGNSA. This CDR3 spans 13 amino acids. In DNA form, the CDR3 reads TGTGCCAGCAGCTCAAGACTAGTTAGCGAGCAGTACTTC. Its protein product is CASSSRLVSEQYF.

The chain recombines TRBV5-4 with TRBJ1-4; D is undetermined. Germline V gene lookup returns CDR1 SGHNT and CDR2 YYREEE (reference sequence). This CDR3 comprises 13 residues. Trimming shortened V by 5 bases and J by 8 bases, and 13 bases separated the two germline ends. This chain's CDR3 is CASSVGLEEKLFF. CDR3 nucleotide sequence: TGTGCCAGCAGTGTGGGTCTTGAGGAAAAACTGTTTTTT.

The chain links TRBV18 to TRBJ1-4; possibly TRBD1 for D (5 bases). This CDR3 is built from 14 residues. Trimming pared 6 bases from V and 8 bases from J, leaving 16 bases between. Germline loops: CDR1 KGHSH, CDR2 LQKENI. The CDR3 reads CASSPGGQGEKLFF. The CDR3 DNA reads TGTGCCAGCTCTCCGGGCGGGCAGGGAGAAAAACTGTTTTTT.

The CDR3 DNA follows: TGTGCCAGCAGTTTGGAGTTGTTCGGGGGAACCGACAACTATGGCTACACCTTC. Residues: CASSLELFGGTDNYGYTF. The gene calls are TRBV28 and TRBJ1-2; maybe TRBD1 (5 bases). This CDR3 spans 18 amino acids. The germline V gene encodes CDR1 MDHEN and CDR2 SYDVKM. Trimming left V 3 bases short and J 2 bases short, with 22 bases between.

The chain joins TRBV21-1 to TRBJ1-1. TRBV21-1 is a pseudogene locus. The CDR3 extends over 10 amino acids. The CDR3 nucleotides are TGTGCCAGCAGCAAAGATCTCGATTTCTTT. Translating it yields CASSKDLDFF.

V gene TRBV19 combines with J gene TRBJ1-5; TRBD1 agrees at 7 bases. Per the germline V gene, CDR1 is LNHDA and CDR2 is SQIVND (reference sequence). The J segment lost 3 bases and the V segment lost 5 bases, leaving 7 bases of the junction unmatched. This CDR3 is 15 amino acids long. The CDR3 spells CASSDRDSYNQPQHF. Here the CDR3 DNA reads TGTGCCAGTAGTGACCGGGACAGTTACAATCAGCCCCAGCATTTT.

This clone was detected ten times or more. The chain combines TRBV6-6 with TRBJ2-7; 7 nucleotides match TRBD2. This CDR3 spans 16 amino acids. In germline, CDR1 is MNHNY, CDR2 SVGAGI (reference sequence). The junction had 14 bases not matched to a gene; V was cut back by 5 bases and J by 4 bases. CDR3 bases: TGTGCCAGCAGTCCCCCCCGAGGGAGCGGGGCTTACGAGCAGTACTTC. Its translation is CASSPPRGSGAYEQYF.

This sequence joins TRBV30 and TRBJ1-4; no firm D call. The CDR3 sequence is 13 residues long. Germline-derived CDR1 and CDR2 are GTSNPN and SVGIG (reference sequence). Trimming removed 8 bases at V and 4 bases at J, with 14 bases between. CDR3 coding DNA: TGTGCCGCAACCGGACTCTTTAATGAAAAACTGTTTTTT. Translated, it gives CAATGLFNEKLFF.

The CDR3 bases are TGTGCCACCCTGACACCCGGCTCTGGGGCCAACGTCCTGACTTTC. This encodes CATLTPGSGANVLTF. This rearrangement joins TRBV6-4 to TRBJ2-6; D uncertain. Germline lookup yields CDR1 MRHNA and CDR2 SNTAGT. V was clipped by 10 bases and J by 0 bases, with 13 bases between them. The CDR3 extends over 15 amino acids.

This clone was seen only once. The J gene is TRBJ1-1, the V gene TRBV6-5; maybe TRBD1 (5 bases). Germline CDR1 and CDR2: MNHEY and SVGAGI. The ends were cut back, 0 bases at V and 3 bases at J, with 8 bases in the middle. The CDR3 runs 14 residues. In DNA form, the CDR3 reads TGTGCCAGCAGTTACTCGGGGCAATACACTGAAGCTTTCTTT. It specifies CASSYSGQYTEAFF.

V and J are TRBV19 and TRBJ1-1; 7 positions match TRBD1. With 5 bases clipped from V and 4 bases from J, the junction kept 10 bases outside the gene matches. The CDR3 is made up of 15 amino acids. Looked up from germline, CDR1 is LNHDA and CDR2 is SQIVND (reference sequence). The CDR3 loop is CASSSKDRRGTEAFF. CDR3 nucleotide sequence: TGTGCCAGTAGTTCTAAGGACAGGAGGGGCACTGAAGCTTTCTTT.

CDR3 nucleotide sequence: TGTGCCAGCAACCGTTTAACGAACTACGAGCAGTACTTC. The encoded protein is CASNRLTNYEQYF. This chain connects TRBV7-9 to TRBJ2-7; D remains unclear. The V end was cut by 7 bases, the J end by 3 bases, with 13 bases between. Per the germline V gene, CDR1 is SEHNR and CDR2 is FQNEAQ (reference sequence). CDR3 length: 13 amino acids.

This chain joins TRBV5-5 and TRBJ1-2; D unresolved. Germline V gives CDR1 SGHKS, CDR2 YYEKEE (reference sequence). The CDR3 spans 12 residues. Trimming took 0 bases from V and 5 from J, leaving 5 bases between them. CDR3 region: CASSLDSYGYTF. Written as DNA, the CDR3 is TGTGCCAGCAGCTTGGACTCGTATGGCTACACCTTC. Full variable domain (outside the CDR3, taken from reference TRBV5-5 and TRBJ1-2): DAGVTQSPTHLIKTRGQQVTLRCSPISGHKSVSWYQQVLGQGPQFIFQYYEKEERGRGNFPDRFSARQFPNYSSELNVNALLLGDSALYLCASSLDSYGYTFGSGTRLTVV.

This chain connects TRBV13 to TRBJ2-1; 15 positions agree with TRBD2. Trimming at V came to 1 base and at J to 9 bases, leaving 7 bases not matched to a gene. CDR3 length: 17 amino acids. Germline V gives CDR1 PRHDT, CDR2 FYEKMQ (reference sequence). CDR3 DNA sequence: TGTGCCAGCAGCTTAGTTAGGACTAGCGGGAGGGCGAGTGAGCAGTTCTTC. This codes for CASSLVRTSGRASEQFF.

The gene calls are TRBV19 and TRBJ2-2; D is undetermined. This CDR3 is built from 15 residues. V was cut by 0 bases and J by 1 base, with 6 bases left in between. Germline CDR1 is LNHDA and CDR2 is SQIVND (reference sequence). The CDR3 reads CASSIDRVNTGELFF. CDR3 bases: TGTGCCAGTAGTATAGATCGGGTGAACACCGGGGAGCTGTTTTTT.

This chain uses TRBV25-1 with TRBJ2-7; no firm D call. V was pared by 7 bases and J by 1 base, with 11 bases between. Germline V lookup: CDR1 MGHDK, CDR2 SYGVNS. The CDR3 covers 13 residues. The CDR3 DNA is TGTGCCAGCACGGAGCAGGAATCCTACGAGCAGTACTTC. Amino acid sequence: CASTEQESYEQYF.

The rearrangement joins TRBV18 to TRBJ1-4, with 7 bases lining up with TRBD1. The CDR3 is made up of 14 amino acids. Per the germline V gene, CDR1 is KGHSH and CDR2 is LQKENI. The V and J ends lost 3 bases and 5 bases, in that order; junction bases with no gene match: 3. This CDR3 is CASSPGQINEKLFF. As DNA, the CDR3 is TGTGCCAGCTCACCGGGACAGATAAATGAAAAACTGTTTTTT.

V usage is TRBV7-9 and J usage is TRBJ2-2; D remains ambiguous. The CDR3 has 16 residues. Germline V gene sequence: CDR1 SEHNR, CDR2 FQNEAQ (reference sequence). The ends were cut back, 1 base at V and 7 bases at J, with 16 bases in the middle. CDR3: CASSLVGGSTIGELFF. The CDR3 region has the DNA TGTGCCAGCAGCTTAGTGGGCGGATCCACTATCGGGGAGCTGTTTTTT.

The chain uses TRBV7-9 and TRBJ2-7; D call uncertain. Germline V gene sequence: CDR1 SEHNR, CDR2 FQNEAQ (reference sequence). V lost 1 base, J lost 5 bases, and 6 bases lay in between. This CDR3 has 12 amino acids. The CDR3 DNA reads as TGTGCCAGCAGCTTAGGTTTCGACGAGCAGTACTTC. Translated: CASSLGFDEQYF.

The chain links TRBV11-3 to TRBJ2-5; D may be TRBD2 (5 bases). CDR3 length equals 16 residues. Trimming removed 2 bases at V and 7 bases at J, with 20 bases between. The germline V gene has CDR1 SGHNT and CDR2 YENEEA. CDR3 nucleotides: TGTGCCAGCAGCTTATTGGCGGGCCCCCGGTATTGGACCCAGTACTTC. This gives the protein CASSLLAGPRYWTQYF.